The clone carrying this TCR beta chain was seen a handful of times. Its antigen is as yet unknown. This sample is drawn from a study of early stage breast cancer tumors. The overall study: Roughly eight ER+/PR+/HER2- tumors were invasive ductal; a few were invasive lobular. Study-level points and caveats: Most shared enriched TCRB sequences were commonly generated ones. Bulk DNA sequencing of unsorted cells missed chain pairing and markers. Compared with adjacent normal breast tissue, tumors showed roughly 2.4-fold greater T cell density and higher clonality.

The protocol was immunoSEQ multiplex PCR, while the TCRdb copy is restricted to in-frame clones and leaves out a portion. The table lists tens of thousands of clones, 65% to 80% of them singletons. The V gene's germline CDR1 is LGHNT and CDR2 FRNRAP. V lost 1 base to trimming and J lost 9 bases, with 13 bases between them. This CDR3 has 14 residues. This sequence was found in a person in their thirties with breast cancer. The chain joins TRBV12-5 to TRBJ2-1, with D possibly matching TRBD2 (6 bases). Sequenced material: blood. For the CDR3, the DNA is TGTGCTAGTGGTTTGGCGACTAGGTCGGTTGAGCAGTTCTTC. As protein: CASGLATRSVEQFF.